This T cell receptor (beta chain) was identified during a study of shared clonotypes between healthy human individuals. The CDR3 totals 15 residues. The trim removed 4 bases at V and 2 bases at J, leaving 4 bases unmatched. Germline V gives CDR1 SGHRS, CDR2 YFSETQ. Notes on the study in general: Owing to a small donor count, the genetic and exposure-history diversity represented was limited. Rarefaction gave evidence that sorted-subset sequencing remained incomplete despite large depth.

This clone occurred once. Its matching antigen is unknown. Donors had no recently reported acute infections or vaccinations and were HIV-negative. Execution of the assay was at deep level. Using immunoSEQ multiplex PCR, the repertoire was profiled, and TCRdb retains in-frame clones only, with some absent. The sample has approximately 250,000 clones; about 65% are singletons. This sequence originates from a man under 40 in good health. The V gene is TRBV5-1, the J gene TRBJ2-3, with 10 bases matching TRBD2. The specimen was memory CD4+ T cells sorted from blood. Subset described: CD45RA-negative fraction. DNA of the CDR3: TGCGCCAGCAGCCTCGGGACTAGCGACACAGATACGCAGTATTTT. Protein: CASSLGTSDTDTQYF.